This T cell receptor (beta chain) was identified during a study of blood T cells in healthy people across ages. About the research overall: The template switching approach captured approximately one barcoded beta molecule for every two T cells.

The CDR3 extends over 14 amino acids. V was clipped by 0 bases and J by 7 bases, with 10 bases between them. Germline V lookup: CDR1 SGHRS, CDR2 YFSETQ. This clonotype has only a few counts. Its matching antigen is unknown. Study-level findings and limits: Older age coincided with a roughly linear decline in TCR beta diversity per million T cells. The diversity estimates, figures obtained from one million T cells, were considered underestimates.

Every participating donor contributed about 10 milliliters of peripheral blood through a draw. Next came a second PCR, run for about 6 to 11 cycles, which used a sample-barcoded 5' primer along with a J-beta primer mix. TCRdb used MiXCR to reprocess the 5' RACE reads, holding one entry per CDR3 protein. The sample lists about a million distinct CDR3 sequences; 35% to 45% were seen once. This sequence joins TRBV5-1 and TRBJ1-4, with D tentatively TRBD1 (5 bases). The clonotype comes from a man aged 18-30 years in good health. What was sequenced was blood. CDR3 sequence: CASSLAGPGEKLFF. As DNA, the CDR3 is TGCGCCAGCAGCTTGGCAGGGCCGGGTGAAAAACTGTTTTTT.